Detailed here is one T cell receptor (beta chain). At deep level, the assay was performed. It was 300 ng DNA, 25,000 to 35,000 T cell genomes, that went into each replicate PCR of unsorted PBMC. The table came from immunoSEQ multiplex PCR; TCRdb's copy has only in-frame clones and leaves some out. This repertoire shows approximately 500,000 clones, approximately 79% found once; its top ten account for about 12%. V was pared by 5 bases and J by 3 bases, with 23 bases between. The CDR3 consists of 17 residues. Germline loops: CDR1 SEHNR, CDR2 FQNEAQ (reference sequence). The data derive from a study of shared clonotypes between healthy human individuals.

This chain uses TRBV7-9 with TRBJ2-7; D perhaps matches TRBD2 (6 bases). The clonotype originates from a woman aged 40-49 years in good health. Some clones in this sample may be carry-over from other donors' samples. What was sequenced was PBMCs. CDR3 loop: CASSPRWRGPRNYEQYF. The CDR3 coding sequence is TGTGCCAGCAGCCCACGGTGGCGGGGCCCAAGAAACTACGAGCAGTACTTC.